This T cell receptor (beta chain) originates from a study of T cell responses to AZD1222 COVID-19 vaccine. Broader study findings: Close to half of spike-specific TCRs reportedly recognize unmutated variant regions. An increase in Spike-specific TCR breadth and depth was observed after two AZD1222 doses. Only a handful of AZD1222 recipients were seropositive at baseline.

Produced via immunoSEQ multiplex PCR; TCRdb's table is partial and in-frame only. Here the sample spans around 150,000 clones, around 89% being singletons. Concerning this clone itself: The antigen remains unidentified.

The ends lost 8 bases at V and 5 bases at J; junction bases unmatched: 4. Germline V gene lookup returns CDR1 SNHLY and CDR2 FYNNEI. This CDR3 comprises 12 residues. This sequence originates from an adult in good health. This material consisted of peripheral blood, taken on day 0 of AZD1222 vaccination. The gene calls are TRBV2 and TRBJ2-7; 9 bases line up with TRBD1. CDR3 in DNA: TGTGCCAGCGGGGGACAGGGTAACGAGCAGTACTTC. Protein product: CASGGQGNEQYF.